A selection of T cell receptor beta chains follows, all from one sample in a study of low-dose radiotherapy and immunotherapy resistance in tumors. TCRdb analysed the reads with MiXCR anew, one entry per CDR3 protein. This sample has under 90,000 distinct CDR3 sequences; around a sixth occur once, and the top ten carry over 1.2%. This material consisted of PBMCs, taken after low-dose radiotherapy plus immunotherapy. These TCRs come from a male donor with prostate cancer. Each CDR3 is given with its conserved first and last residue. Each record gives: V gene, J gene, D gene, clone size, CDR3 DNA, CDR3 protein. The D gene is left open where the match is weak. Expanded clones are given a class, and other clones once, few, many or no size at all.

V gene: TRBV29-1
J gene: TRBJ2-7
D gene: TRBD1
clone size: many
CDR3 DNA: TGCAGCGGATCGGGACAGGGGGACGAGCAGTACTTC
CDR3 protein: CSGSGQGDEQYF

V gene: TRBV6-2/TRBV6-3
J gene: TRBJ2-1
D gene: TRBD1
clone size: many
CDR3 DNA: TGTGCCAGCAGTTACACAGAACAGGGGGTGGGTGAGCAGTTCTTC
CDR3 protein: CASSYTEQGVGEQFF

V gene: TRBV4-1
J gene: TRBJ1-1
D gene: -
clone size: -
CDR3 DNA: TGCGCCAGCAGCCAGCCCAGATCAGCCACTGAAGCTTTCTTT
CDR3 protein: CASSQPRSATEAFF

V gene: TRBV6-6
J gene: TRBJ1-3
D gene: -
clone size: many
CDR3 DNA: TGTGCCAGCCGGGGGGCTAGAGGAAACACCATATATTTT
CDR3 protein: CASRGARGNTIYF

V gene: TRBV20-1
J gene: TRBJ2-1
D gene: -
clone size: many
CDR3 DNA: TGCAGTGCGGGTAAAAATGAGCAGTTCTTC
CDR3 protein: CSAGKNEQFF

V gene: TRBV7-2
J gene: TRBJ1-1
D gene: -
clone size: many
CDR3 DNA: TGTGCCAGCAGCCGGGAGGGGTGGGCTGAAGCTTTCTTT
CDR3 protein: CASSREGWAEAFF

V gene: TRBV21-1
J gene: TRBJ1-2
D gene: -
clone size: few
CDR3 DNA: TGTGCCAGCAGCTTAGACAACTATGGCTACACCTTC
CDR3 protein: CASSLDNYGYTF

V gene: TRBV27
J gene: TRBJ2-3
D gene: TRBD1
clone size: many
CDR3 DNA: TGTGCCAGCAGTCAAGACAGGGGCACAGATACGCAGTATTTT
CDR3 protein: CASSQDRGTDTQYF

V gene: TRBV20-1
J gene: TRBJ2-3
D gene: TRBD1
clone size: many
CDR3 DNA: TGCAGTGCTAGGACCGGGACAGGGGTACCAGATACGCAGTATTTT
CDR3 protein: CSARTGTGVPDTQYF

V gene: TRBV6-2/TRBV6-3
J gene: TRBJ2-4
D gene: -
clone size: many
CDR3 DNA: TGTGCCAGCAGTCCCCCGCCTGGGCGTATTCAGTACTTC
CDR3 protein: CASSPPPGRIQYF

V gene: TRBV4-3
J gene: TRBJ1-6
D gene: TRBD1
clone size: many
CDR3 DNA: TGCGCCAGCAGCCAGGAACAGGGGACACCCCTCCACTTT
CDR3 protein: CASSQEQGTPLHF

V gene: TRBV19
J gene: TRBJ1-6
D gene: -
clone size: many
CDR3 DNA: TGTGCCAGTAGTATGGGGGAATTCGGCAGGAATTCACCCCTCCACTTT
CDR3 protein: CASSMGEFGRNSPLHF

V gene: TRBV20-1
J gene: TRBJ2-1
D gene: TRBD2
clone size: many
CDR3 DNA: TGCAGTGCTAGAGGGCTAGCGGGAGGGCAGGGCAATGAGCAGTTCTTC
CDR3 protein: CSARGLAGGQGNEQFF

V gene: TRBV13
J gene: TRBJ2-1
D gene: -
clone size: many
CDR3 DNA: TGTGCCAGCACCGAGGGACGAAGCTCCTACAATGAGCAGTTCTTC
CDR3 protein: CASTEGRSSYNEQFF

V gene: TRBV3-1
J gene: TRBJ1-5
D gene: TRBD1
clone size: many
CDR3 DNA: TGTGCCAGCAGCCAAGAGTGGGAAAGGGACAGGGGAAGTGGCAATCAGCCCCAGCATTTT
CDR3 protein: CASSQEWERDRGSGNQPQHF

V gene: TRBV6-6
J gene: TRBJ2-4
D gene: -
clone size: many
CDR3 DNA: TGTGCCAGCACCCACAGGGAAAACATTCAGTACTTC
CDR3 protein: CASTHRENIQYF

V gene: TRBV7-2
J gene: TRBJ2-3
D gene: -
clone size: many
CDR3 DNA: TGTGCCAGCAGCCGGAAGTCAGATACGCAGTATTTT
CDR3 protein: CASSRKSDTQYF

V gene: TRBV18
J gene: TRBJ1-5
D gene: -
clone size: many
CDR3 DNA: TGTGCCAGCTCATCAGGGGGCAATCAGCCCCAGCATTTT
CDR3 protein: CASSSGGNQPQHF

V gene: TRBV2
J gene: TRBJ2-2
D gene: TRBD1
clone size: many
CDR3 DNA: TGTGCCAGCAGTGAGATTGATGGCGGGACAGGGGATACCGGGGAGCTGTTTTTT
CDR3 protein: CASSEIDGGTGDTGELFF

V gene: TRBV29-1
J gene: TRBJ2-3
D gene: -
clone size: -
CDR3 DNA: TGCAGCGTTGAAAGGTCGAGGGGACCAGATACGCAGTATTTT
CDR3 protein: CSVERSRGPDTQYF

V gene: TRBV27
J gene: TRBJ2-6
D gene: TRBD1
clone size: many
CDR3 DNA: TGTGCCAGCAGTCCAGGGACAGGGCGGGCCAACGTCCTGACTTTC
CDR3 protein: CASSPGTGRANVLTF

V gene: TRBV15
J gene: TRBJ2-7
D gene: -
clone size: many
CDR3 DNA: TGTGCCACCAGCAGAGATCGGGACTGGACCTACGAGCAGTACTTC
CDR3 protein: CATSRDRDWTYEQYF

V gene: TRBV7-9
J gene: TRBJ2-1
D gene: TRBD2
clone size: many
CDR3 DNA: TGTGCCAGCAAAATAGCGGGATTCAATGAGCAGTTCTTC
CDR3 protein: CASKIAGFNEQFF

V gene: TRBV6-5
J gene: TRBJ2-7
D gene: -
clone size: many
CDR3 DNA: TGTGCCAGCAGTAGGACAAGGGGGTCCTACGAGCAGTACTTC
CDR3 protein: CASSRTRGSYEQYF

V gene: TRBV15
J gene: TRBJ1-5
D gene: -
clone size: many
CDR3 DNA: TGTGCCACCAGCCTTAGACAGGGCAATCAGCCCCAGCATTTT
CDR3 protein: CATSLRQGNQPQHF

V gene: TRBV6-2/TRBV6-3
J gene: TRBJ2-1
D gene: -
clone size: once
CDR3 DNA: TGTGCCAGCAGAAAAGGGGGATTAGTCAATGAGCAGTTCTTC
CDR3 protein: CASRKGGLVNEQFF

V gene: TRBV12-3/TRBV12-4
J gene: TRBJ1-5
D gene: TRBD1
clone size: -
CDR3 DNA: TGTGCCAGCGCGATGGGACAGGGAAGGGATAGCAATCAGCCCCAGCATTTT
CDR3 protein: CASAMGQGRDSNQPQHF

V gene: TRBV10-3
J gene: TRBJ2-1
D gene: TRBD2
clone size: many
CDR3 DNA: TGTGCCATCAGCACCGGGACTAGCGGTTACAATGAGCAGTTCTTC
CDR3 protein: CAISTGTSGYNEQFF

V gene: TRBV2
J gene: TRBJ1-5
D gene: -
clone size: many
CDR3 DNA: TGTGCCAGCGAAAGGGGTAGCAATCAGCCCCAGCATTTT
CDR3 protein: CASERGSNQPQHF

V gene: TRBV22-1
J gene: TRBJ1-3
D gene: -
clone size: -
CDR3 DNA: TGTGCCAGCCGTGCGGGGGCCTCTGGAAACACCATATATTTT
CDR3 protein: CASRAGASGNTIYF

V gene: TRBV7-3
J gene: TRBJ2-2
D gene: TRBD1
clone size: many
CDR3 DNA: TGTGCCAGCTCCCGGGGAAGGGGGCGAGGGACCGGGGAGCTGTTTTTT
CDR3 protein: CASSRGRGRGTGELFF

V gene: TRBV10-3
J gene: TRBJ2-3
D gene: -
clone size: -
CDR3 DNA: TGTGCCATCAGTGGGGCCTCTGAATCCCCAAAGGCAGATACGCAGTATTTT
CDR3 protein: CAISGASESPKADTQYF

V gene: TRBV5-1
J gene: TRBJ2-1
D gene: TRBD2
clone size: many
CDR3 DNA: TGTGCCAGCAGCCCGACTAGCGGAACCTACAATGAGCAGTTCTTC
CDR3 protein: CASSPTSGTYNEQFF

V gene: TRBV28
J gene: TRBJ2-3
D gene: TRBD1
clone size: many
CDR3 DNA: TGTGCCAGCAGTTTAACAGGGGCCGGAAGAGATACGCAGTATTTT
CDR3 protein: CASSLTGAGRDTQYF

V gene: TRBV4-3
J gene: TRBJ2-2
D gene: -
clone size: -
CDR3 DNA: TGCGCCAGCAGCCAAGATCTGCGGCCGAACACCGGGGAGCTGTTTTTT
CDR3 protein: CASSQDLRPNTGELFF

V gene: TRBV5-4
J gene: TRBJ2-5
D gene: -
clone size: many
CDR3 DNA: TGTGCCAGCAGCTTCCGGGACGGTGAAGAGACCCAGTACTTC
CDR3 protein: CASSFRDGEETQYF

V gene: TRBV7-2
J gene: TRBJ2-2
D gene: -
clone size: -
CDR3 DNA: TGTGCCAGCAGCTCGCAGGGACTGCGGCCCGGGGAGCTGTTTTTT
CDR3 protein: CASSSQGLRPGELFF

V gene: TRBV10-3
J gene: TRBJ2-5
D gene: TRBD1
clone size: many
CDR3 DNA: TGTGCCATCAGTGGGGACAGGGGTCAGACCCAGTACTTC
CDR3 protein: CAISGDRGQTQYF

V gene: TRBV11-2
J gene: TRBJ2-7
D gene: TRBD2
clone size: many
CDR3 DNA: TGTGCCAGCAGCGCCAGACTAGCGGACGAGCAGTACTTC
CDR3 protein: CASSARLADEQYF

V gene: TRBV29-1
J gene: TRBJ2-1
D gene: TRBD2
clone size: many
CDR3 DNA: TGCAGCGTTGTAAGCGGGGGTCGCTCCTACAATGAGCAGTTCTTC
CDR3 protein: CSVVSGGRSYNEQFF

V gene: TRBV20-1
J gene: TRBJ2-1
D gene: -
clone size: many
CDR3 DNA: TGCAGTGCTAGCGGGAGTAGGTATGAGCAGTTCTTC
CDR3 protein: CSASGSRYEQFF

V gene: TRBV3-1
J gene: TRBJ1-5
D gene: -
clone size: many
CDR3 DNA: TGTGCCAGCAGCCCAGGCGGAGACCAGCCCCAGCATTTT
CDR3 protein: CASSPGGDQPQHF

V gene: TRBV15
J gene: TRBJ2-1
D gene: -
clone size: -
CDR3 DNA: TGTGCCACCAGCAGAGGGACGGCACCAAGATACAATGAGCAGTTCTTC
CDR3 protein: CATSRGTAPRYNEQFF

V gene: TRBV12-3/TRBV12-4
J gene: TRBJ2-3
D gene: TRBD2
clone size: many
CDR3 DNA: TGTGCCAGCAGTTTACTCGGCGGGAGGGTCACAGATACGCAGTATTTT
CDR3 protein: CASSLLGGRVTDTQYF

V gene: TRBV7-9
J gene: TRBJ1-1
D gene: TRBD1
clone size: many
CDR3 DNA: TGTGCCAGCAGCTTAGAACTAGGGGGCATGGCTGAAGCTTTCTTT
CDR3 protein: CASSLELGGMAEAFF

V gene: TRBV28
J gene: TRBJ2-7
D gene: -
clone size: many
CDR3 DNA: TGTGCCAGCAGTTTTCTTGTACGGGATGCCGAGCAGTACTTC
CDR3 protein: CASSFLVRDAEQYF

V gene: TRBV3-1
J gene: TRBJ1-2
D gene: -
clone size: many
CDR3 DNA: TGTGCCAGCAGCCTATTAAATGGCTACACCTTC
CDR3 protein: CASSLLNGYTF

V gene: TRBV20-1
J gene: TRBJ2-7
D gene: -
clone size: many
CDR3 DNA: TGCAGTGCTAGCCCCTGGGGCAGGGGCTCCTACGAGCAGTACTTC
CDR3 protein: CSASPWGRGSYEQYF

V gene: TRBV12-3/TRBV12-4
J gene: TRBJ2-5
D gene: -
clone size: -
CDR3 DNA: TGTGCCAGCAGTTTAGGTGACCTGGAACAAGAGACCCAGTACTTC
CDR3 protein: CASSLGDLEQETQYF

V gene: TRBV28
J gene: TRBJ2-7
D gene: -
clone size: many
CDR3 DNA: TGTGCCAGCAGTCCCTTGACCGGAATAATGACCTACGAGCAGTACTTC
CDR3 protein: CASSPLTGIMTYEQYF

V gene: TRBV12-3/TRBV12-4
J gene: TRBJ2-5
D gene: -
clone size: many
CDR3 DNA: TGTGCCAGCAGGTCTGAGATTAGTCCCGGGGAGACCCAGTACTTC
CDR3 protein: CASRSEISPGETQYF

V gene: TRBV5-1
J gene: TRBJ1-2
D gene: TRBD1
clone size: many
CDR3 DNA: TGCGCCAGCAGCCCGGACAGGGGGACCTATGGCTACACCTTC
CDR3 protein: CASSPDRGTYGYTF

V gene: TRBV20-1
J gene: TRBJ2-7
D gene: -
clone size: many
CDR3 DNA: TGCAGTGCTGCAGGTGGACCTAACACGGAGGAGCAGTACTTC
CDR3 protein: CSAAGGPNTEEQYF

V gene: TRBV20-1
J gene: TRBJ2-5
D gene: TRBD1
clone size: many
CDR3 DNA: TGCAGTGCTTCGAGGGACAGCAACCAAGAGACCCAGTACTTC
CDR3 protein: CSASRDSNQETQYF

V gene: TRBV5-1
J gene: TRBJ2-1
D gene: TRBD2
clone size: once
CDR3 DNA: TGCGCCAGCAGCCTGGCCCTCCTAGCGGGGTCGGTCAATGAGCAGTTCTTC
CDR3 protein: CASSLALLAGSVNEQFF

V gene: TRBV11-2
J gene: TRBJ2-4
D gene: -
clone size: many
CDR3 DNA: TGTGCCAGCAGCCTCCCGGGTGGAAACATTCAGTACTTC
CDR3 protein: CASSLPGGNIQYF

V gene: TRBV7-6
J gene: TRBJ2-3
D gene: -
clone size: many
CDR3 DNA: TGTGCCAGCAGCCAAACGACAGGATCAGATACGCAGTATTTT
CDR3 protein: CASSQTTGSDTQYF

V gene: TRBV29-1
J gene: TRBJ1-1
D gene: -
clone size: -
CDR3 DNA: TGCAGCGTTGAACGAGGGGCCGGTAACACTGAAGCTTTCTTT
CDR3 protein: CSVERGAGNTEAFF